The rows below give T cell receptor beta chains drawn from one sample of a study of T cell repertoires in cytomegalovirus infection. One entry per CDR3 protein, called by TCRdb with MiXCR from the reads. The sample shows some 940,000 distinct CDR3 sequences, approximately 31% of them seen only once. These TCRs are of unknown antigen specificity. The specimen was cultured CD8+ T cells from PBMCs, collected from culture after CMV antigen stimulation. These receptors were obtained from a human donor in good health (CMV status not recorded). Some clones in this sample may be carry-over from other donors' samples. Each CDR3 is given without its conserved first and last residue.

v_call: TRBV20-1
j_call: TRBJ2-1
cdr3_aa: SARDRRYNEQF

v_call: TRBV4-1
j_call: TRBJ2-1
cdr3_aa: ASSQDAGVYNEQF

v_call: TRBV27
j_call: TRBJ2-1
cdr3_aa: ASTHLGTRAYNEQF

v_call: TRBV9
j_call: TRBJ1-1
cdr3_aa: ASSSSGRVSEAF

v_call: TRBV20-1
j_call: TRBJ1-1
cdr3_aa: SAKDGGPEAF

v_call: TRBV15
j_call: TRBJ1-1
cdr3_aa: ATSRVAGGDTEAF

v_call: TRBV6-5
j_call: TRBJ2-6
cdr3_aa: ASSSPLAGGNSGANVLT

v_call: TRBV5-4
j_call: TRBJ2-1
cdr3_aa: ASSLELAAEQF

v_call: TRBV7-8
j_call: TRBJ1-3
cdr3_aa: ASSPRDSSSGNTIY

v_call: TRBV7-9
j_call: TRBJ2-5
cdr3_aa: ASSPPARVQETQY

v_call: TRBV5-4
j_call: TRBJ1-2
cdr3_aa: ASSLQEEGYT

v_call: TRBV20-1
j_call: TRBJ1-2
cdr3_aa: SASPTGSYT

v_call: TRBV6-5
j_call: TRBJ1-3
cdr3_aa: ASSYGSTWGTGNTIY

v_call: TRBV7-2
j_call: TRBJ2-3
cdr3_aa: ASSPRTGGYTDTQY

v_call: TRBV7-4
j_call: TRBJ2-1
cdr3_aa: ASSTRTSGIQAVYNEQF

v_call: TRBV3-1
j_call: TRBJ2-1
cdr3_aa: ASSHVRGPTPPSFDNEQF

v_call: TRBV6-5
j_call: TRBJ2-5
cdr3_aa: ASSLRTGRWETQY

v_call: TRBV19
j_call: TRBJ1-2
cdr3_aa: ASRPFRTLLYYGYT

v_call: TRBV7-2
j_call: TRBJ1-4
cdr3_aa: ASSETATNEKLF

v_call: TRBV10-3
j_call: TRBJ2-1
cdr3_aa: AISESGTGAYNEQF

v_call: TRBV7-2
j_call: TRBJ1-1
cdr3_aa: ASSSMEPEAF

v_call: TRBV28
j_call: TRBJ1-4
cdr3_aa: ASSLWDRRNEKLF

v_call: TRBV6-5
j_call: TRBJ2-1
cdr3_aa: ASTAVGWRGPNEQF

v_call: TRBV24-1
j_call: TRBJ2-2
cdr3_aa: ATGAGQSETGELF

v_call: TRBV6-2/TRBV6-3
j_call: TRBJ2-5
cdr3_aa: ASSYRPTRETQY

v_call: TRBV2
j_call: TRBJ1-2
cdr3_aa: ASSRPEGYT

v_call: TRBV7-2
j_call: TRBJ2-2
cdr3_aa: ASSPREGWTTGELF

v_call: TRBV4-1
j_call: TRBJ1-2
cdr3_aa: ASSHVLEEDYGYT

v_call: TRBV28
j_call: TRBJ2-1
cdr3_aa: VSGTSNNEQF

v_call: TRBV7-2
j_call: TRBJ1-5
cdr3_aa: ASSYRAYQPQH

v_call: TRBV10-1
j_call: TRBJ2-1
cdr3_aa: ASSTGGSGGNNEQF

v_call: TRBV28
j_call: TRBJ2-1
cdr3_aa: ASTGLAGASSYNEQF

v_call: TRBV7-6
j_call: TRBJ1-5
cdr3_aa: ASSLAPTGVGRPQH

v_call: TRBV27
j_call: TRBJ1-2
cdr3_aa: ASSHGTGDGYGYT

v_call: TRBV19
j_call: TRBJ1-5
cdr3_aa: ASTRGTGNQPQH

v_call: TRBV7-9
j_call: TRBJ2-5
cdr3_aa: ASSLAKGTETQY

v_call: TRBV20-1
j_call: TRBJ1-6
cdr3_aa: SAGPLSGKYNSPLH

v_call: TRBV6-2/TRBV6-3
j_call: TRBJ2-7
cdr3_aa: ASSYPMGVAYEQY

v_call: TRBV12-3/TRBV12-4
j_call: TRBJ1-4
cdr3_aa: ASRLLGTGDEKLF

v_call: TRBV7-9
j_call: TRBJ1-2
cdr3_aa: ASRRGNDYGYT